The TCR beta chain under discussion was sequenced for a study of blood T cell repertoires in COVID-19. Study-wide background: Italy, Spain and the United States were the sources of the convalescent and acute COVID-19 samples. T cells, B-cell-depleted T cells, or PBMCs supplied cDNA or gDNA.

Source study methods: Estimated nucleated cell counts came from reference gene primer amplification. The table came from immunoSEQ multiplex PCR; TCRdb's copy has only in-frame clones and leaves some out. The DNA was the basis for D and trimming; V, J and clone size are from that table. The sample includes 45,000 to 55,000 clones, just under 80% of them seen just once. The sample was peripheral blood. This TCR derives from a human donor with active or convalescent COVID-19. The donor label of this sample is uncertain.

This CDR3 reads CASSSWTGGRTNEKLFF. CDR3 in DNA: TGTGCCAGCAGCTCATGGACAGGGGGCAGAACTAATGAAAAACTGTTTTTT. This chain uses TRBV7-9 with TRBJ1-4, with 11 positions matching TRBD1. CDR3 length equals 17 residues. V was clipped by 4 bases and J by 1 base; unmatched bases: 5. Germline CDR1 and CDR2: SEHNR and FQNEAQ (reference sequence).